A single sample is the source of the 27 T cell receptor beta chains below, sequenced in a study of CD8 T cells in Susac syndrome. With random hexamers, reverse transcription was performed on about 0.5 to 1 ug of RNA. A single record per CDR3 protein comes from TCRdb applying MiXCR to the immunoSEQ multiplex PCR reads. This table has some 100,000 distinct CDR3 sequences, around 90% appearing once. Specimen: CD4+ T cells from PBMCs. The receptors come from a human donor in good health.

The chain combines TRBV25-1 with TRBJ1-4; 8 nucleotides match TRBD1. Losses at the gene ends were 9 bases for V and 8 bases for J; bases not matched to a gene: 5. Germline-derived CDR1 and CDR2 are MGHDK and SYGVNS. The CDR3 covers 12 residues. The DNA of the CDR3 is TGTGCCAGTTCGACAGGGGACGAAAAACTGTTTTTT. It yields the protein CASSTGDEKLFF.

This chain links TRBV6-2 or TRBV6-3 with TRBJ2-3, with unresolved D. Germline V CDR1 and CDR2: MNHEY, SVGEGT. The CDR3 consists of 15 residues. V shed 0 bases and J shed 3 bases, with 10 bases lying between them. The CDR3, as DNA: TGTGCCAGCAGTTACTCGCTGGGTGGGACAGATACGCAGTATTTT. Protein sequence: CASSYSLGGTDTQYF.

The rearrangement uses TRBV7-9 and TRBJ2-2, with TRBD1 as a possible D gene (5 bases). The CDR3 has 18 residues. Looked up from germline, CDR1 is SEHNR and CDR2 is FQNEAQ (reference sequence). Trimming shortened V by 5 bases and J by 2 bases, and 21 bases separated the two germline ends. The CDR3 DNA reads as TGTGCCAGCAGCCCCGAACCTGGGCAGGGCGGCAACACCGGGGAGCTGTTTTTT. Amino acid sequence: CASSPEPGQGGNTGELFF. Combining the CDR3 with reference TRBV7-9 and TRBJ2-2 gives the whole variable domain DTGVSQNPRHKITKRGQNVTFRCDPISEHNRLYWYRQTLGQGPEFLTYFQNEAQLEKSRLLSDRFSAERPKGSFSTLEIQRTEQGDSAMYLCASSPEPGQGGNTGELFFGEGSRLTVL.

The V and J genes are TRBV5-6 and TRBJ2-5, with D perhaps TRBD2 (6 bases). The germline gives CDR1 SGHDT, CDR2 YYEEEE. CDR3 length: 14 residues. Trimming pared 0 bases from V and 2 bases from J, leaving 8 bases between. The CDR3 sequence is CASSLVGGQETQYF. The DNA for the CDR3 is TGTGCCAGCAGCTTGGTGGGGGGACAAGAGACCCAGTACTTC.

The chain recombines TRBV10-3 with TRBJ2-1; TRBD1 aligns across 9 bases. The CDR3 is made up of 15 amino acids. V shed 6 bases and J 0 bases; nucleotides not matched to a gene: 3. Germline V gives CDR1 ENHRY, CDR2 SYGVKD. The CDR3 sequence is CAISATGGSYNEQFF. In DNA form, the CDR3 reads TGTGCCATCAGCGCGACAGGGGGCTCCTACAATGAGCAGTTCTTC.

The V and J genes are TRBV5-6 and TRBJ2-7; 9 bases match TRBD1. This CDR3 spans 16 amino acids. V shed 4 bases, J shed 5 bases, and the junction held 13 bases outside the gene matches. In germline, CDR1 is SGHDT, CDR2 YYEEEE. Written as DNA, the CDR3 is TGTGCCAGCAGCCTGCCCGGACAGGGGACATCCCACGAGCAGTACTTC. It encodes CASSLPGQGTSHEQYF.

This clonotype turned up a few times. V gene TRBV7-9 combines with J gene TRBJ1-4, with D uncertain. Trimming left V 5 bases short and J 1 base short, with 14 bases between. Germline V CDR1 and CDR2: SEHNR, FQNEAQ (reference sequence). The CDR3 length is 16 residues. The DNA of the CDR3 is TGTGCCAGCAGCACATCCTTAGGGATAACTAATGAAAAACTGTTTTTT. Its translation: CASSTSLGITNEKLFF. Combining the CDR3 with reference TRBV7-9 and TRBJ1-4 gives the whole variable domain DTGVSQNPRHKITKRGQNVTFRCDPISEHNRLYWYRQTLGQGPEFLTYFQNEAQLEKSRLLSDRFSAERPKGSFSTLEIQRTEQGDSAMYLCASSTSLGITNEKLFFGSGTQLSVL.

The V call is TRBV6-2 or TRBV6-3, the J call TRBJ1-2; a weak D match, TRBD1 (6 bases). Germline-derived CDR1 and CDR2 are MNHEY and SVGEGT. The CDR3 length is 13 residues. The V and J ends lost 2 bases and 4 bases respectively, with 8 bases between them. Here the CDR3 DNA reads TGTGCCAGCAGTTACCGGACAGTCTATGGCTACACCTTC. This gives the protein CASSYRTVYGYTF.

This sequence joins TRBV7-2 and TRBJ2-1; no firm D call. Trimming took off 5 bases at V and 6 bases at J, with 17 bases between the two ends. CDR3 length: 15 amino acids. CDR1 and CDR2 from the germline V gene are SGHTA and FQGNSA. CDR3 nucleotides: TGTGCCAGCAGCCTAACCGTTGTTGGAATCAATGAGCAGTTCTTC. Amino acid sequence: CASSLTVVGINEQFF.

CDR3 nucleotide sequence: TGTGCCTGGAGACAGGGGGAGTACACCGGGGAGCTGTTTTTT. This encodes CAWRQGEYTGELFF. The chain couples TRBV30 to TRBJ2-2; 8 bases map to TRBD1. Germline-derived CDR1 and CDR2 are GTSNPN and SVGIG (reference sequence). The CDR3 sequence is 14 residues long. The J segment lost 3 bases and the V segment lost 3 bases, leaving 3 bases of the junction unmatched.

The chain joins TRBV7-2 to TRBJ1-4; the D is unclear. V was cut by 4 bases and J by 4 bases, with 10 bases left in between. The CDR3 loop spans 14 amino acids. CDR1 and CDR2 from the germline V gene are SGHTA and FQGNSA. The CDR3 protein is CASSWRPHNEKLFF. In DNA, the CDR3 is TGTGCCAGCAGCTGGCGTCCCCATAATGAAAAACTGTTTTTT.

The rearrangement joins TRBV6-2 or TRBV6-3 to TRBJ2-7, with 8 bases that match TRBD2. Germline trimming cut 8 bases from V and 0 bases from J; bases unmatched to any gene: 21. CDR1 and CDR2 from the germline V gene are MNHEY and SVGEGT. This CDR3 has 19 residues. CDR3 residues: CASGLRGTPSGGYSYEQYF. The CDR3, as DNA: TGTGCCAGCGGCCTGCGTGGGACACCCTCGGGGGGGTACTCCTACGAGCAGTACTTC.

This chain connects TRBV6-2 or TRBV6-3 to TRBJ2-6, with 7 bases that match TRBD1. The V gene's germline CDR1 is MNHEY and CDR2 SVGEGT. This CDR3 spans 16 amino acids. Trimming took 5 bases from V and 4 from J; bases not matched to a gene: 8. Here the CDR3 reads CASSPSRGLGANVLTF. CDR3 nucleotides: TGTGCCAGCAGTCCGTCGAGGGGGCTAGGGGCCAACGTCCTGACTTTC.

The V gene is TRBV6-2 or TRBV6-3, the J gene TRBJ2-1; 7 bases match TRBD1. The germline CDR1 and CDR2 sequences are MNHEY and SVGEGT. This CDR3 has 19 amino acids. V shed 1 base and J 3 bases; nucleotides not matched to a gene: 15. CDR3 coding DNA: TGTGCCAGCAGTTACTTCACGACACAGGGGATTGTTCTCTACAATGAGCAGTTCTTC. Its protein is CASSYFTTQGIVLYNEQFF.

CDR3 bases: TGTGCCAGCAGTGGTGAGGCCGAAGCCGGGGAGCTGTTTTTT. It translates to CASSGEAEAGELFF. The rearrangement uses TRBV25-1 and TRBJ2-2; D gene unclear. Trimming stripped 4 bases from V and 6 bases from J, with 12 bases between. This CDR3 comprises 14 residues. Germline V gene lookup returns CDR1 MGHDK and CDR2 SYGVNS.

The CDR3 DNA follows: TGTGCCAGCAGCTCAGACAGGGTTCAGCCCCAGCATTTT. Its protein product is CASSSDRVQPQHF. The V and J genes are TRBV7-2 and TRBJ1-5; 7 positions agree with TRBD1. CDR1 is SGHTA and CDR2 is FQGNSA in the germline V gene. With V trimmed by 4 bases and J by 6 bases, 3 bases remained unmatched. This CDR3 is 13 amino acids long.

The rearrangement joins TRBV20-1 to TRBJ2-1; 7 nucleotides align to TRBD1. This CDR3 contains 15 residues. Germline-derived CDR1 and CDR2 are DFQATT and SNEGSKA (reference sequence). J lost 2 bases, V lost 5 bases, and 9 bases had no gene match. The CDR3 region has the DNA TGCAGTGCTGCAGTCCGGGACAGACCCTACAATGAGCAGTTCTTC. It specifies CSAAVRDRPYNEQFF.

The CDR3 DNA sequence: TGTGCCAGCAGCTTAGGCAATAGCGGGGGCCAAGAGACCCAGTACTTC. Its translation is CASSLGNSGGQETQYF. The chain joins TRBV7-2 to TRBJ2-5; 9 nucleotides agree with TRBD2. Unmatched junction bases numbered 4, after V lost 1 base and J lost 1 base. Germline CDR1 SGHTA, CDR2 FQGNSA. CDR3 length equals 16 residues.

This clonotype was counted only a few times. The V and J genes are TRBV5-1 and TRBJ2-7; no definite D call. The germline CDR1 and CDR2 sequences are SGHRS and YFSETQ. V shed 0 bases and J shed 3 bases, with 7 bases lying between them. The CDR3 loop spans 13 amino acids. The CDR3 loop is CASSLDPGYEQYF. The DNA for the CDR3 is TGCGCCAGCAGCTTGGATCCCGGCTACGAGCAGTACTTC.

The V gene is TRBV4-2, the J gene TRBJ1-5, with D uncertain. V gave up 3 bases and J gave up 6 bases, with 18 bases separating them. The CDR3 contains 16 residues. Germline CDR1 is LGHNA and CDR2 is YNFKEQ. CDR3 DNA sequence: TGTGCCAGCAGCCAGAACTTTAACACAGCGGTTCAGCCCCAGCATTTT. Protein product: CASSQNFNTAVQPQHF.

The CDR3 sequence: CASSLQGPETQYF. The CDR3 DNA follows: TGTGCCAGCAGCTTGCAGGGGCCAGAGACCCAGTACTTC. The rearrangement joins TRBV5-4 to TRBJ2-5; D might be TRBD1 (6 bases). The CDR3 length is 13 residues. Trimming removed 1 base at V and 4 bases at J, with 8 bases between. From germline, CDR1 is SGHNT and CDR2 YYREEE (reference sequence).

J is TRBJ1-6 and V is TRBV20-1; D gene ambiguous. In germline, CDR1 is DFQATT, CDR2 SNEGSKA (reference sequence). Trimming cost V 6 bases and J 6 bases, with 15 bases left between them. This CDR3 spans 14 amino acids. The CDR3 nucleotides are TGCAGTGCCGAAGGTGGGGTTGGTAATTCACCCCTCCACTTT. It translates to CSAEGGVGNSPLHF.

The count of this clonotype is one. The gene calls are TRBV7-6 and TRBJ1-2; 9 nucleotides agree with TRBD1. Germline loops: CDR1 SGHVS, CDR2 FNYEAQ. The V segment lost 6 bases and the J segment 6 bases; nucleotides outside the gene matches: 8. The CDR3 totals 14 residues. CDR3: CASSLTGTGNGYTF. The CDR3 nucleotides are TGTGCCAGCAGTTTAACCGGGACAGGGAATGGCTACACCTTC.

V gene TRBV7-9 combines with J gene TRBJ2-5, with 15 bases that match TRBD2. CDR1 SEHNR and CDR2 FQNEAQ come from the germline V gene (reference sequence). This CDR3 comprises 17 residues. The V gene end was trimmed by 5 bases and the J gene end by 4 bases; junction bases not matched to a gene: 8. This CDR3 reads CASSPRTSGRARETQYF. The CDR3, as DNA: TGTGCCAGCAGCCCCCGGACTAGCGGGAGGGCCAGAGAGACCCAGTACTTC.

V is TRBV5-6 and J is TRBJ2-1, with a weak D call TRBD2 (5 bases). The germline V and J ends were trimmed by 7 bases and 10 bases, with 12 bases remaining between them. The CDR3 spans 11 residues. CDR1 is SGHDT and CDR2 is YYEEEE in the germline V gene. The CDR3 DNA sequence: TGTGCCAGCGCGGGCCGTAGGGAGCAGTTCTTC. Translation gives CASAGRREQFF.

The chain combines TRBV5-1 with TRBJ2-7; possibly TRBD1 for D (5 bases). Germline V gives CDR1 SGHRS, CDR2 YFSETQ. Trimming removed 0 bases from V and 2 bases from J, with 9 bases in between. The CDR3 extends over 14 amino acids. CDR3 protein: CASSLVGPPYEQYF. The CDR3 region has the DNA TGCGCCAGCAGCTTGGTGGGGCCCCCCTACGAGCAGTACTTC. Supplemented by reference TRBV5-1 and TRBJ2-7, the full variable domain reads KAGVTQTPRYLIKTRGQQVTLSCSPISGHRSVSWYQQTPGQGLQFLFEYFSETQRNKGNFPGRFSGRQFSNSRSEMNVSTLELGDSALYLCASSLVGPPYEQYFGPGTRLTVT.

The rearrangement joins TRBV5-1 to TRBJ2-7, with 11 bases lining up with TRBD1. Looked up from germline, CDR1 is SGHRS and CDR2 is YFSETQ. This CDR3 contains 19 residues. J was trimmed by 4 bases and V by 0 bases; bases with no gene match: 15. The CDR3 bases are TGCGCCAGCAGCTTGGGGGACCGGAGGACAGGGGGCCAGGCGTACGAGCAGTACTTC. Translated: CASSLGDRRTGGQAYEQYF.